The 31 T cell receptor beta chains below all came from one sample that was sequenced in a study of shared clonotypes between healthy human individuals. Sequenced by immunoSEQ multiplex PCR; TCRdb stores in-frame clones only, minus some. The data contain around 450,000 clones, about 85% of them singletons. The sample consisted of PBMCs. The receptors here all came from a woman in her thirties or forties in good health. Some clones in this sample may be carry-over from other donors' samples.

The J gene is TRBJ1-2, the V gene TRBV6-5, with 7 positions matching TRBD1. V was clipped by 4 bases and J by 5 bases; unmatched bases: 4. Germline CDR1 reads MNHEY; CDR2 reads SVGAGI. The CDR3 totals 13 residues. CDR3 coding DNA: TGTGCCAGCAGTTGGGACAGAGAATATGGCTACACCTTC. Translating gives CASSWDREYGYTF.

For this clone: A far larger clone is a single base away, which makes a read error likely. V is TRBV11-2 and J is TRBJ1-5; D might be TRBD1 (6 bases). Germline loops: CDR1 SGHAT, CDR2 FQNNGV. This CDR3 has 15 amino acids. CDR3 bases: TGTGCCAGCAGCCCCATAGGGGGACGCAATCAGCCCCTGCATTTT. It is translated as CASSPIGGRNQPLHF. Combining the CDR3 with reference TRBV11-2 and TRBJ1-5 gives the whole variable domain EAGVAQSPRYKIIEKRQSVAFWCNPISGHATLYWYQQILGQGPKLLIQFQNNGVVDDSQLPKDRFSAERLKGVDSTLKIQPAKLEDSAVYLCASSPIGGRNQPLHFGDGTRLSIL.

This clone has only one observation. J is TRBJ2-4 and V is TRBV7-9; 8 bases line up with TRBD1. The CDR3 has 13 residues. CDR1 is SEHNR, CDR2 FQNEAQ, per germline (reference sequence). V gave up 5 bases and J gave up 4 bases; unmatched junction bases: 1. As DNA, the CDR3 is TGTGCCAGCAGCCGGACAGGGAAAAACATTCAGTACTTC. This codes for CASSRTGKNIQYF.

The CDR3 sequence: CAWSRDSQETQYF. The CDR3, as DNA: TGTGCCTGGAGCCGGGACAGCCAAGAGACCCAGTACTTC. This sequence joins TRBV30 and TRBJ2-5; TRBD1 agrees at 7 bases. Per germline, CDR1 GTSNPN and CDR2 SVGIG (reference sequence). The ends lost 3 bases at V and 1 base at J; junction bases unmatched: 2. The CDR3 is made up of 13 amino acids.

This clone was recorded a few times. The J gene is TRBJ1-1, the V gene TRBV7-2; D remains ambiguous. V shed 8 bases and J shed 8 bases, with 9 bases lying between them. Germline CDR1 and CDR2: SGHTA and FQGNSA. The CDR3 consists of 10 residues. CDR3 sequence reads: CASGRKEAFF. In DNA form, the CDR3 reads TGTGCCAGCGGACGTAAGGAAGCTTTCTTT.

The chain is built from TRBV29-1 and TRBJ2-2, with D maybe TRBD1 (6 bases). Trimming took 7 bases from V and 1 from J, leaving 10 bases between them. The V gene's germline CDR1 is SQVTM and CDR2 ANQGSEA. CDR3 size: 13 residues. The CDR3 DNA reads TGCAGCGCGGGGACACAGAACACCGGGGAGCTGTTTTTT. This codes for CSAGTQNTGELFF.

The chain recombines TRBV7-2 with TRBJ2-3; possibly TRBD2 for D (6 bases). The V gene lost 1 base and the J gene lost 5 bases, with 13 bases spanning the gap. This CDR3 contains 15 residues. Germline V gene lookup returns CDR1 SGHTA and CDR2 FQGNSA. The CDR3 sequence is CASSLVLGRGDTQYF. The CDR3 DNA is TGTGCCAGCAGCTTAGTTCTCGGGAGAGGAGATACGCAGTATTTT.

This chain links TRBV11-3 with TRBJ2-3; perhaps TRBD1 as D (6 bases). Germline V gene lookup returns CDR1 SGHNT and CDR2 YENEEA. The CDR3 runs 13 residues. Trimming removed 8 bases at V and 4 bases at J, with 13 bases between. The CDR3 protein is CASGQTMADTQYF. Written as DNA, the CDR3 is TGTGCCAGCGGACAGACCATGGCAGATACGCAGTATTTT.

The rearrangement links TRBV20-1 to TRBJ2-1; D may match TRBD1 or TRBD2 (6 bases each). Germline CDR1 DFQATT, CDR2 SNEGSKA (reference sequence). The CDR3 runs 10 residues. Trimming shortened V by 7 bases and J by 14 bases, and 15 bases separated the two germline ends. CDR3 residues: CSVGGPRKFF. DNA of the CDR3: TGCAGTGTGGGGGGCCCTCGGAAGTTCTTC.

The V and J genes are TRBV7-9 and TRBJ2-7; 7 bases fit TRBD1. This CDR3 has 14 amino acids. V dropped 4 bases and J dropped 7; count of bases not matched to a gene: 10. The germline CDR1 and CDR2 sequences are SEHNR and FQNEAQ (reference sequence). CDR3 DNA: TGTGCCAGCAGCTCCTCCGGGGACAGTCGGGAGCAGTACTTC. This translates into CASSSSGDSREQYF.

DNA of the CDR3: TGCGCCAGCAGCGCTGGTGGGGACAGCTCTGGAAACACCATATATTTT. It yields the protein CASSAGGDSSGNTIYF. This sequence joins TRBV5-1 and TRBJ1-3, with 7 bases fitting TRBD1. Germline CDR1 reads SGHRS; CDR2 reads YFSETQ. The V and J ends lost 4 bases and 0 bases, in that order; junction bases with no gene match: 7. The CDR3 is 16 residues long. Together with reference TRBV5-1 and TRBJ1-3, the CDR3 gives the full variable domain: KAGVTQTPRYLIKTRGQQVTLSCSPISGHRSVSWYQQTPGQGLQFLFEYFSETQRNKGNFPGRFSGRQFSNSRSEMNVSTLELGDSALYLCASSAGGDSSGNTIYFGEGSWLTVV.

The chain uses TRBV27 and TRBJ1-1, with D perhaps TRBD1 (5 bases). Germline CDR1 MNHEY, CDR2 SMNVEV (reference sequence). CDR3 length: 14 residues. V was trimmed by 2 bases and J by 1 base, leaving 8 bases between them. The CDR3 nucleotides are TGTGCCAGCAGTTTAGTACAGGCGAACACTGAAGCTTTCTTT. Its translation: CASSLVQANTEAFF.

Many counts were recorded for this clone. This chain joins TRBV21-1 and TRBJ2-7; the D call in the table, TRBD2, was not verified against the DNA. TRBV21-1 is labeled a pseudogene. The CDR3 runs to 16 residues. The CDR3 DNA is TGTGCCAGCAGCAAAGCGATCCTAGCGGGAGTCTACGAGCAGTACTTC. Translation gives CASSKAILAGVYEQYF.

This chain uses TRBV9 with TRBJ2-3; TRBD2 agrees at 10 bases. V lost 2 bases, J lost 6 bases, and 9 bases stayed unmatched. The CDR3 consists of 16 residues. Germline assignment: CDR1 SGDLS and CDR2 YYNGEE. Written as DNA, the CDR3 is TGTGCCAGCAGCGTCGCCCTAGCGGGAGTTGGGGATACGCAGTATTTT. This encodes CASSVALAGVGDTQYF.

The CDR3 DNA follows: TGTGCCAGCAGCTTAGTTGGGCTACCCCAGCCCCAGCATTTT. It translates to CASSLVGLPQPQHF. The rearrangement links TRBV7-8 to TRBJ1-5; unclear D gene. The CDR3 has 14 amino acids. The V and J ends lost 1 base and 7 bases respectively, with 11 bases between them. Per germline, CDR1 SGHVS and CDR2 FQNEAQ.

This chain joins TRBV27 and TRBJ2-5, with D perhaps matching TRBD1 (6 bases). V was shortened by 6 bases and J by 1 base, with 18 bases between the two germline ends. This CDR3 comprises 16 residues. Germline values: CDR1 MNHEY, CDR2 SMNVEV (reference sequence). The CDR3 DNA is TGTGCCAGCAGGACGTACCTACAGGGTCGCCAAGAGACCCAGTACTTC. This gives the protein CASRTYLQGRQETQYF.

Notes on this clone: Other nucleotide sequences in the sample specify the same CDR3. The chain has TRBV7-9 and TRBJ2-1; D not resolved. Germline-derived CDR1 and CDR2 are SEHNR and FQNEAQ (reference sequence). The CDR3 is 11 residues long. V shed 3 bases and J shed 8 bases, with 5 bases lying between them. The CDR3 region is CASSFFDEQFF. The CDR3 nucleotides are TGTGCCAGCAGCTTTTTCGATGAGCAGTTCTTC.

V usage is TRBV5-4 and J usage is TRBJ2-7; TRBD1 matches at 7 bases. Germline CDR1 SGHNT, CDR2 YYREEE (reference sequence). Trimming cost V 4 bases and J 3 bases; bases outside gene matches: 10. The CDR3 consists of 15 residues. The CDR3 sequence is CASSPTGALNYEQYF. The DNA of the CDR3 is TGTGCCAGCAGCCCAACAGGGGCCCTAAACTACGAGCAGTACTTC.

The chain links TRBV28 to TRBJ1-2; D call uncertain. Trimming pared 1 base from V and 6 bases from J, leaving 15 bases between. The CDR3 runs to 15 residues. In germline, CDR1 is MDHEN, CDR2 SYDVKM. CDR3 bases: TGTGCCAGCAGTTTATTAGCTGCAGGAAAGAATGGCTACACCTTC. Its translation is CASSLLAAGKNGYTF.

A single count supports this clone. The chain has TRBV10-3 and TRBJ1-4; unclear D gene. CDR1 is ENHRY, CDR2 SYGVKD, per germline. Deletions cut 0 bases from V and 4 bases from J, with 6 bases between. The length of the CDR3 is 14 residues. In DNA form, the CDR3 reads TGTGCCATCAGTGAGTCGAACCTTAATGAAAAACTGTTTTTT. Amino acids: CAISESNLNEKLFF.

The chain joins TRBV7-3 to TRBJ2-3; 8 positions match TRBD2. This CDR3 comprises 15 residues. V shed 5 bases and J 2 bases; nucleotides not matched to a gene: 6. Germline V CDR1 and CDR2: SGHTA, FQGTGA. DNA of the CDR3: TGTGCCAGCAGCATAGTAGCGGGAAACACAGATACGCAGTATTTT. Translation gives CASSIVAGNTDTQYF.

This clone was seen only a few times. The rearrangement uses TRBV28 and TRBJ1-2; D unresolved. Trimming removed 3 bases at V and 0 bases at J, with 5 bases between. The CDR3 length is 13 residues. Germline V gene data show CDR1 as MDHEN and CDR2 as SYDVKM. CDR3 sequence reads: CASSFTANYGYTF. The CDR3 region has the DNA TGTGCCAGCAGTTTTACAGCTAACTATGGCTACACCTTC.

The count of this clone is one. V gene TRBV5-1 combines with J gene TRBJ2-5; possible D gene TRBD1, 6 bases. CDR3 length: 13 amino acids. V shed 4 bases and J shed 5 bases, with 12 bases lying between them. The germline gives CDR1 SGHRS, CDR2 YFSETQ. This CDR3 is CASSPQGSETQYF. CDR3 nucleotides: TGCGCCAGCAGCCCCCAGGGGTCGGAGACCCAGTACTTC.

The rearrangement links TRBV5-1 to TRBJ2-7; TRBD2 agrees at 9 bases. Germline CDR1 reads SGHRS; CDR2 reads YFSETQ. The CDR3 has 15 residues. V was pared by 1 base and J by 4 bases, with 6 bases of the junction left unmatched. The CDR3 spells CASSLRSGRMYEQYF. The CDR3 bases are TGCGCCAGCAGCTTGAGGAGCGGGAGGATGTACGAGCAGTACTTC.

This clone was detected only a few times. The V call is TRBV30, the J call TRBJ1-5, with a tentative D call TRBD1 (6 bases). V was shortened by 2 bases and J by 7 bases, with 12 bases between the two germline ends. The V gene's germline CDR1 is GTSNPN and CDR2 SVGIG (reference sequence). This CDR3 has 13 amino acids. CDR3 residues: CAWSLYGGQPQHF. The DNA for the CDR3 is TGTGCCTGGAGTTTATATGGGGGCCAGCCCCAGCATTTT. The full variable domain, rest sourced from reference TRBV30 and TRBJ1-5, is SQTIHQWPATLVQPVGSPLSLECTVEGTSNPNLYWYRQAAGRGLQLLFYSVGIGQISSEVPQNLSASRPQDRQFILSSKKLLLSDSGFYLCAWSLYGGQPQHFGDGTRLSIL.

The sample holds one count of this clone. The chain's CDR3 is CASHLGGGSREQYF. For the CDR3, the DNA is TGTGCCAGCCACTTGGGAGGAGGGTCCCGCGAGCAGTACTTC. The chain employs TRBV28 and TRBJ2-7; D is possibly TRBD2 (6 bases). There are 14 residues in the CDR3. Between the trimmed V and J ends, which lost 8 bases and 6 bases, there was a span of 20 bases. Germline V gene lookup returns CDR1 MDHEN and CDR2 SYDVKM.

V usage is TRBV4-3 and J usage is TRBJ2-1; D gene uncertain. There are 15 residues in the CDR3. V dropped 0 bases and J dropped 9 bases, with 15 bases sitting between them. Looked up from germline, CDR1 is LGHNA and CDR2 is YSLEER. CDR3 coding DNA: TGCGCCAGCAGCCAAGATCTCGGCCCGGGTAGTGAGCAGTTCTTC. It is translated as CASSQDLGPGSEQFF.

This chain joins TRBV7-2 and TRBJ2-7; 11 bases are a match to TRBD2. The CDR3 totals 15 residues. CDR1 is SGHTA, CDR2 FQGNSA, per germline. With 2 bases clipped from V and 6 bases from J, the junction kept 6 bases outside the gene matches. This chain's CDR3 is CASSLKLAGAPEQYF. The CDR3 DNA reads as TGTGCCAGCAGCTTAAAACTAGCGGGAGCTCCCGAGCAGTACTTC.

The V and J genes are TRBV9 and TRBJ2-7; D perhaps matches TRBD2 (6 bases). The CDR3 is 14 residues long. Germline CDR1 is SGDLS and CDR2 is YYNGEE. V lost 0 bases and J lost 2, with 9 bases in between. For the CDR3, the DNA is TGTGCCAGCAGCGTAGGCGGGATCACCTACGAGCAGTACTTC. It encodes CASSVGGITYEQYF.

This clone was seen a single time. V and J are TRBV7-2 and TRBJ2-7; 8 bases map to TRBD2. This CDR3 is 14 amino acids long. After removal of 3 bases from V and 5 bases from J, the junction contained 6 bases not matched to a gene. CDR1 and CDR2 from the germline V gene are SGHTA and FQGNSA. CDR3 DNA sequence: TGTGCCAGCAGCTTTCCCGGGAGGGTGCACGAGCAGTACTTC. This codes for CASSFPGRVHEQYF.

The rearrangement links TRBV27 to TRBJ2-7; TRBD2 agrees at 7 bases. From germline, CDR1 is MNHEY and CDR2 SMNVEV (reference sequence). This CDR3 is 14 amino acids long. V lost 4 bases, J lost 3 bases, and 6 bases stayed unmatched. The CDR3 loop reads CASSSSGTFYEQYF. In DNA, the CDR3 is TGTGCCAGCAGTTCCAGCGGGACGTTCTACGAGCAGTACTTC.